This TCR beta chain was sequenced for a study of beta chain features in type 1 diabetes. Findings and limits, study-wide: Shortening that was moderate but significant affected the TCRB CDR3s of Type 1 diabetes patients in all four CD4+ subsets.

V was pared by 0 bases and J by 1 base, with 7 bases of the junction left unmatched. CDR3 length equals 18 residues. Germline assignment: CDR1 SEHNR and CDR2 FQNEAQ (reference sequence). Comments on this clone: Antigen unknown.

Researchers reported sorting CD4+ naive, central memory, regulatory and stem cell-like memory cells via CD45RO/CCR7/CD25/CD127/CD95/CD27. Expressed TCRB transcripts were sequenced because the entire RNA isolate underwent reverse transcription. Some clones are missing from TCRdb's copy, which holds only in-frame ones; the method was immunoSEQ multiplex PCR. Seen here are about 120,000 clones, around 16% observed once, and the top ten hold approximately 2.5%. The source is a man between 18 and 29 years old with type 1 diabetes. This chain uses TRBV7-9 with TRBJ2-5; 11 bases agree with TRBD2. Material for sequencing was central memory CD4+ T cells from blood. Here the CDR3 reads CASSLARRLAGRQETQYF. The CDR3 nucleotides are TGTGCCAGCAGCTTAGCCCGAAGACTAGCGGGGCGCCAAGAGACCCAGTACTTC.